This T cell receptor beta chain is drawn from a study of cytomegalovirus exposure and HLA in healthy donors. Samples came from healthy bone marrow donors. PCR employed 60 Vbeta and 13 Jbeta primers. The protocol was immunoSEQ multiplex PCR, while the TCRdb copy is restricted to in-frame clones and leaves out a portion. Of some 120,000 clones detected, approximately 70% appear once; the ten largest clones hold about 9%. As concerns this clone: The target antigen is unknown.

General study points: An analysis done earlier found most TCR beta V segments productive about 90% or about 30% of the time. Later on, an analysis showed TCR association rates differing by HLA locus, with DRB1 the most and HLA-C the fewest.

CDR3 size: 15 residues. Germline CDR1 is SGHDT and CDR2 is YYEEEE. The source of this sequence is a man younger than 40 in good health and CMV-seropositive. The chain combines TRBV5-6 with TRBJ2-5; 10 positions match TRBD1. Matching the DNA end better, TRBJ2-7 makes the J call doubtful. The sample consisted of PBMCs. The CDR3 loop reads CASSSGTGAFYEQYF. The CDR3 DNA sequence: TGTGCCAGCAGCTCCGGGACAGGGGCCTTCTACGAGCAGTACTTC.